This T cell receptor beta chain is from a study of regulatory T cells in long-lasting Graves disease. Overall study results and limits: With 2,500 to 3,500 shared public clonotypes, persistent patients exceeded new patients, who shared about a thousand. Persistent Graves' patients showed less TCR diversity than newly diagnosed patients showed.

The time point is: newly diagnosed GD, antithyroid drugs for less than 3 months. Construction of the TCR library relied on RNA isolated from PBMCs. Combining iRepertoire HTBI primers with Arm-PCR of CDR3 regions, the authors built TCR beta libraries. MiXCR, applied by TCRdb to the multiplex PCR reads, yields one record per CDR3 protein. The sample has roughly 500,000 distinct CDR3 sequences; roughly 14% are singletons. This clonotype has ten or more counts. Its antigen is currently unknown. The junction and the germline gene differ at one end; a read error may be behind it. The CDR3 contains 17 residues. The germline gives CDR1 SGHRS, CDR2 YFSETQ. These data are also associated with another study on T cells in Graves' hyperthyroidism and ophthalmopathy. That report adds: Graves' hyperthyroidism was deemed stable given no ophthalmopathy progression within 18 months. Ophthalmopathy could be told apart from stable hyperthyroidism with a 13 V-J model.

The chain links TRBV5-1 to TRBJ2-5, with 11 bases aligning to TRBD2. The sequence came from a man aged 25 to 45 with Graves disease. The sample here was peripheral blood mononuclear cells (PBMCs), taken at new diagnosis, from a patient treated with antithyroid drugs. CDR3 DNA sequence: TGTGCCAGCAGCCCCGGACTAGCGGGCGGGTACCAAGAGACCCAGTACTTC. Encoded protein: CASSPGLAGGYQETQYF.